This TCR beta chain was sequenced for a study of CD8 T cells in Susac syndrome. The CD8+ and CD4+ T cells were negatively isolated, with the TEMRA cells enriched by FACS. V gave up 4 bases and J gave up 9 bases, with 16 bases separating them. The germline V gene has CDR1 SEHNR and CDR2 FQNEAQ (reference sequence). The CDR3 is made up of 14 amino acids. Reverse transcription of roughly 0.45 to 1 ug RNA was carried out with random hexamers. TCRdb re-called the immunoSEQ multiplex PCR reads with MiXCR, one entry per CDR3 protein. This sample yields some 190,000 distinct CDR3 sequences, of which 85% to 95% are seen a single time; less than 0.11% belongs to the top ten.

The rearrangement uses TRBV7-9 and TRBJ2-4; D call uncertain. This sequence originates from a human donor in good health. The material sequenced was CD4+ T cells from PBMCs. CDR3 amino acids: CASSSPTFGPIQYF. The CDR3 DNA is TGTGCCAGCAGCTCCCCAACGTTTGGGCCCATTCAGTACTTC.